This T cell receptor (beta chain) comes out of a study of T-cell reconstitution after alpha-beta-depleted transplantation in children. Broader study findings: The study traced high day-60 TCRbeta diversity in some patients to surviving recipient T cells and thymic progenitors. After transplant, at about two months, alpha-beta T cells were reportedly derived from several hundred expanded graft clones.

As it was prepared, the TCRbeta library received unique molecular identifiers. MiXCR was run by TCRdb on the PCR reads, yielding one entry per CDR3 protein. The sample lists around 600,000 distinct CDR3 sequences, approximately 22% seen once, with about 14% in the top ten. Concerning this clonotype: Its antigen is unidentified.

Germline lookup yields CDR1 ENHRY and CDR2 SYGVKD. The CDR3 totals 14 residues. Between the trimmed V and J ends, which lost 3 bases and 4 bases, there was a span of 12 bases. Sequences were derived from PBMCs, mostly from graft donor cells, sampled 360 days after TCRalphabeta/CD19-depleted stem cell transplant. The genes are TRBV10-3 and TRBJ2-5; D not certain. The receptor's source is a boy younger than two who had a stem cell transplant for acute myeloid leukemia, so the T cells may come from the graft donor. CDR3 sequence: CAISEGTEIETQYF. The CDR3 DNA follows: TGTGCCATCAGTGAAGGCACCGAAATAGAGACCCAGTACTTC.